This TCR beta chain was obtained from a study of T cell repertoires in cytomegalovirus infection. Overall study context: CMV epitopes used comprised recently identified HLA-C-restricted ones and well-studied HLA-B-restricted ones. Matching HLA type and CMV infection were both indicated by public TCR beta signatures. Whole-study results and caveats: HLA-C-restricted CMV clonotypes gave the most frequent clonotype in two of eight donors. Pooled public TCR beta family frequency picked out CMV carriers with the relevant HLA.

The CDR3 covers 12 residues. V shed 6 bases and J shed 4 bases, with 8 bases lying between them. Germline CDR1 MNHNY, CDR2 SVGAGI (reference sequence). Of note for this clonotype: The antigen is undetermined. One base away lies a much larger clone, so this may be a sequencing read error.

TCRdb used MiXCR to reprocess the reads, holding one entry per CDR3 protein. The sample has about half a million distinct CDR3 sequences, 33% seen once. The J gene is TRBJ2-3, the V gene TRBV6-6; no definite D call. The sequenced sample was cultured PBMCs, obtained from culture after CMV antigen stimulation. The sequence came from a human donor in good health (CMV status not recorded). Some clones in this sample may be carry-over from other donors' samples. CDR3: CASSSLPDTQYF. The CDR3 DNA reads TGTGCCAGCAGCTCCCTCCCAGATACGCAGTATTTT.